These 27 T cell receptor beta chains were all obtained from the same sample, sequenced in a study of cytomegalovirus exposure and HLA in healthy donors. The PCR was carried out with 60 Vbeta primers and 13 Jbeta primers. The repertoire was sequenced with immunoSEQ multiplex PCR; TCRdb's copy has only in-frame clones and lacks some. The listing contains 60,000 to 100,000 clones. The specimen was PBMCs. These receptors all stem from a man aged 25 to 40 in good health and CMV-seronegative.

The chain uses TRBV27 and TRBJ1-1; the D gene is possibly TRBD1 (6 bases). The V and J ends lost 6 bases and 6 bases respectively, with 17 bases between them. Germline-derived CDR1 and CDR2 are MNHEY and SMNVEV (reference sequence). The CDR3 runs 14 residues. This chain's CDR3 is CASRYRALSAEAFF. CDR3 nucleotide sequence: TGTGCCAGCAGATACAGGGCTCTTAGCGCTGAAGCTTTCTTT.

This chain links TRBV2 with TRBJ2-5; D possibly corresponds to TRBD1 (6 bases). V dropped 6 bases and J dropped 1 base, with 15 bases sitting between them. Germline V gene lookup returns CDR1 SNHLY and CDR2 FYNNEI. There are 15 residues in the CDR3. CDR3 loop: CASRETGYFQETQYF. The CDR3 DNA reads as TGTGCCAGCAGAGAGACAGGATACTTCCAAGAGACCCAGTACTTC.

V gene TRBV5-1 combines with J gene TRBJ2-3; the match to TRBD2 covers 12 bases. The junction had 3 bases not matched to a gene; V was cut back by 4 bases and J by 0 bases. The CDR3 spans 16 residues. Germline values: CDR1 SGHRS, CDR2 YFSETQ. CDR3: CASSPGLAGSTDTQYF. The CDR3 nucleotides are TGCGCCAGCAGCCCCGGACTAGCGGGGAGCACAGATACGCAGTATTTT. Supplemented by reference TRBV5-1 and TRBJ2-3, the full variable domain reads KAGVTQTPRYLIKTRGQQVTLSCSPISGHRSVSWYQQTPGQGLQFLFEYFSETQRNKGNFPGRFSGRQFSNSRSEMNVSTLELGDSALYLCASSPGLAGSTDTQYFGPGTRLTVL.

The chain combines TRBV20-1 with TRBJ2-5; maybe TRBD2 (5 bases). This CDR3 contains 11 residues. Trimming removed 5 bases at V and 2 bases at J, with 6 bases between. Germline V gives CDR1 DFQATT, CDR2 SNEGSKA (reference sequence). CDR3 bases: TGCAGTGCTGGACTGCAAGAGACCCAGTACTTC. It is translated as CSAGLQETQYF.

The chain carries TRBV19 and TRBJ2-3; TRBD2 might be the D (6 bases). Trimming took off 7 bases at V and 2 bases at J, with 13 bases between the two ends. From germline, CDR1 is LNHDA and CDR2 SQIVND (reference sequence). CDR3 length equals 14 residues. The CDR3 is CASKPGTYTDTQYF. The CDR3 DNA reads TGTGCCAGTAAACCCGGGACTTACACAGATACGCAGTATTTT.

The CDR3 sequence: CASSRRTGADYEQYF. The DNA of the CDR3 is TGTGCCAGCAGCAGACGGACAGGGGCCGACTACGAGCAGTACTTC. V is TRBV5-4 and J is TRBJ2-7; TRBD1 matches at 9 bases. The CDR3 is made up of 15 amino acids. With 4 bases clipped from V and 3 bases from J, the junction kept 8 bases outside the gene matches. Germline V gives CDR1 SGHNT, CDR2 YYREEE (reference sequence).

The chain joins TRBV6-1 to TRBJ1-1; D gene ambiguous. The V and J ends lost 7 bases and 0 bases respectively, with 12 bases between them. The CDR3 is 14 amino acids. The germline gives CDR1 MNHNS, CDR2 SASEGT. CDR3 in DNA: TGTGCCAGCAAGCGCAACCCCTTGAACACTGAAGCTTTCTTT. Protein: CASKRNPLNTEAFF.

V is TRBV4-1 and J is TRBJ2-7; the D gene is possibly TRBD1 (5 bases). V shed 4 bases and J shed 1 base, with 8 bases lying between them. The CDR3 runs 13 residues. The germline V gene has CDR1 MGHRA and CDR2 YSYEKL. CDR3 bases: TGCGCCAGCAGCCCTTGGACATCCTACGAGCAGTACTTC. Translation: CASSPWTSYEQYF.

The chain couples TRBV4-2 to TRBJ1-5, with D possibly TRBD1 on 5 matching bases. Germline V gives CDR1 LGHNA, CDR2 YNFKEQ. V was clipped by 1 base and J by 4 bases, with 11 bases between them. This CDR3 comprises 15 residues. CDR3 amino acids: CASSQGVTVNQPQHF. The CDR3 nucleotides read TGTGCCAGCAGCCAAGGTGTGACAGTAAATCAGCCCCAGCATTTT.

The chain links TRBV14 to TRBJ1-1; no reliable D call. V lost 10 bases, J lost 3 bases, and 15 bases lay in between. Per germline, CDR1 SGHDN and CDR2 FVKESK. The CDR3 runs 13 residues. CDR3 DNA: TGTGCCACCGAGGGCCTCCGAGACACTGAAGCTTTCTTT. It yields the protein CATEGLRDTEAFF. The full variable domain, its missing parts supplied by reference TRBV14 and TRBJ1-1, is EAGVTQFPSHSVIEKGQTVTLRCDPISGHDNLYWYRRVMGKEIKFLLHFVKESKQDESGMPNNRFLAERTGGTYSTLKVQPAELEDSGVYFCATEGLRDTEAFFGQGTRLTVV.

The rearrangement joins TRBV6-5 to TRBJ1-4; 7 nucleotides agree with TRBD1. V lost 6 bases, J lost 5 bases, and 6 bases stayed unmatched. The CDR3 covers 14 residues. Per germline, CDR1 MNHEY and CDR2 SVGAGI. The CDR3 DNA is TGTGCCAGCAGCCCCGGGACAGCAAATGAAAAACTGTTTTTT. Its protein is CASSPGTANEKLFF.

V gene TRBV2 combines with J gene TRBJ1-4; 7 bases line up with TRBD1. Germline V CDR1 and CDR2: SNHLY, FYNNEI. This CDR3 contains 15 residues. V shed 6 bases, J shed 1 base, and the junction held 5 bases outside the gene matches. The CDR3 loop is CASSLQGRTNEKLFF. CDR3 nucleotide sequence: TGTGCCAGCAGCTTACAGGGGAGAACTAATGAAAAACTGTTTTTT.

The gene calls are TRBV7-8 and TRBJ2-7; TRBD2 might be the D (6 bases). This CDR3 comprises 14 residues. Looked up from germline, CDR1 is SGHVS and CDR2 is FQNEAQ. Trimming removed 5 bases from V and 2 bases from J, with 13 bases in between. The CDR3 coding sequence is TGTGCCAGCAGCCCGGGACTTCTAACCTACGAGCAGTACTTC. Its protein product is CASSPGLLTYEQYF.

This chain connects TRBV5-8 to TRBJ2-1; 7 bases fit TRBD2. The CDR3 runs 14 residues. CDR1 and CDR2 from the germline V gene are SGHTS and YDEGEE. The V gene end was trimmed by 1 base and the J gene end by 8 bases; junction bases not matched to a gene: 6. This CDR3 reads CASSLSGAQDEQFF. In DNA, the CDR3 is TGTGCCAGCAGCTTGAGCGGGGCCCAGGATGAGCAGTTCTTC. Complete variable domain (other parts from reference TRBV5-8 and TRBJ2-1): EAGVTQSPTHLIKTRGQQATLRCSPISGHTSVYWYQQALGLGLQFLLWYDEGEERNRGNFPPRFSGRQFPNYSSELNVNALELEDSALYLCASSLSGAQDEQFFGPGTRLTVL.

The J gene is TRBJ2-5, the V gene TRBV15; D perhaps matches TRBD2 (6 bases). Germline lookup yields CDR1 LNHNV and CDR2 YYDKDF (reference sequence). There are 15 residues in the CDR3. V was cut by 0 bases and J by 5 bases, with 13 bases left in between. The CDR3, as DNA: TGTGCCACCAGCAGAGATCAGGAGGGGTCGGAGACCCAGTACTTC. It is translated as CATSRDQEGSETQYF.

The chain couples TRBV5-1 to TRBJ1-2; D unresolved. The germline gives CDR1 SGHRS, CDR2 YFSETQ. Trimming stripped 0 bases from V and 8 bases from J, with 20 bases between. The CDR3 length is 16 residues. CDR3 sequence reads: CASSLGGGRASGGYTF. CDR3 sequence (DNA): TGCGCCAGCAGCTTGGGCGGCGGGAGGGCCTCTGGAGGCTACACCTTC.

The chain combines TRBV5-4 with TRBJ2-7, with 10 bases matching TRBD2. Per the germline V gene, CDR1 is SGHNT and CDR2 is YYREEE (reference sequence). This CDR3 contains 17 residues. After removal of 3 bases from V and 1 base from J, the junction contained 10 bases not matched to a gene. CDR3 DNA: TGTGCCAGCAGCTCGCTGACTGGACTAGCGGCTTCCTACGAGCAGTACTTC. Its translation is CASSSLTGLAASYEQYF.

The chain carries TRBV28 and TRBJ2-7; perhaps TRBD2 as D (5 bases). CDR1 MDHEN and CDR2 SYDVKM come from the germline V gene. Trimming cost V 7 bases and J 1 base, with 14 bases left between them. This CDR3 is built from 14 residues. CDR3 in amino acids: CASTTWTASYEQYF. The CDR3 DNA is TGTGCCAGCACCACGTGGACTGCTTCCTACGAGCAGTACTTC.

The rearrangement uses TRBV5-1 and TRBJ1-1; D is uncertain. This CDR3 contains 13 residues. Germline V gene lookup returns CDR1 SGHRS and CDR2 YFSETQ. V was clipped by 0 bases and J by 2 bases, with 5 bases between them. The CDR3 DNA reads TGCGCCAGCAGCTTGGTCAGTAACACTGAAGCTTTCTTT. It is translated as CASSLVSNTEAFF.

The chain couples TRBV6-6 to TRBJ1-3, with D perhaps matching TRBD1 (5 bases). Germline loops: CDR1 MNHNY, CDR2 SVGAGI (reference sequence). The CDR3 contains 14 residues. The V gene lost 5 bases and the J gene lost 9 bases, with 17 bases spanning the gap. In DNA, the CDR3 is TGTGCCAGCAGTCCCGAGCGGGGGATGGGCACCATATATTTT. Its translation: CASSPERGMGTIYF.

The rearrangement joins TRBV29-1 to TRBJ2-3, with D perhaps TRBD1 (6 bases). CDR1 SQVTM and CDR2 ANQGSEA come from the germline V gene. The CDR3 totals 12 residues. V lost 4 bases to trimming and J lost 1 base, with 6 bases between them. The CDR3 nucleotides are TGCAGCGTTGCAGGGGGCACAGATACGCAGTATTTT. Its protein is CSVAGGTDTQYF.

The chain employs TRBV18 and TRBJ2-3; 8 bases fit TRBD2. V lost 1 base to trimming and J lost 7 bases; unmatched junction nucleotides: 4. Germline V gives CDR1 KGHSH, CDR2 LQKENI. This CDR3 region has 14 residues. In DNA, the CDR3 is TGTGCCAGCTCACCACGAGCGGGAGAAAATACGCAGTATTTT. The encoded protein is CASSPRAGENTQYF.

The chain combines TRBV9 with TRBJ2-1; 12 nucleotides align to TRBD2. The J segment lost 2 bases and the V segment lost 0 bases, leaving 3 bases of the junction unmatched. The CDR3 totals 17 residues. Germline V CDR1 and CDR2: SGDLS, YYNGEE. The CDR3 DNA reads TGTGCCAGCAGCGTAGGGACTAGCGGGGATACCTACAATGAGCAGTTCTTC. This gives the protein CASSVGTSGDTYNEQFF.

The chain employs TRBV19 and TRBJ1-5, with D maybe TRBD1 (5 bases). There are 17 residues in the CDR3. V lost 1 base to trimming and J lost 2 bases, with 15 bases between them. Germline V gene data show CDR1 as LNHDA and CDR2 as SQIVND (reference sequence). This CDR3 is CASSIGDRERGNQPQHF. CDR3 nucleotide sequence: TGTGCCAGTAGTATAGGAGACAGAGAGAGAGGCAATCAGCCCCAGCATTTT.

This chain joins TRBV28 and TRBJ1-1; possibly TRBD1 for D (6 bases). The CDR3 is 18 amino acids. Germline CDR1 is MDHEN and CDR2 is SYDVKM. The V end lost 2 bases, the J end lost 0 bases, and 19 bases lay between the germline ends. CDR3 sequence reads: CASSLMGAAGGLNTEAFF. For the CDR3, the DNA is TGTGCCAGCAGTTTAATGGGGGCGGCGGGGGGACTGAACACTGAAGCTTTCTTT.

The chain combines TRBV5-1 with TRBJ2-5, with 9 bases aligning to TRBD2. The CDR3 loop spans 16 amino acids. Germline assignment: CDR1 SGHRS and CDR2 YFSETQ. V shed 4 bases and J 5 bases; nucleotides not matched to a gene: 12. CDR3 DNA: TGCGCCAGCAGCGAGGGCGGGAGGGCCGGTGGGGAGACCCAGTACTTC. It translates to CASSEGGRAGGETQYF.

CDR3 DNA: TGTGCCAGCAGTGTGGGACAGGTGAATTCACCCCTCCACTTT. Translated: CASSVGQVNSPLHF. The chain uses TRBV6-4 and TRBJ1-6; 8 nucleotides line up with TRBD1. The CDR3 runs 14 residues. The germline V gene encodes CDR1 MRHNA and CDR2 SNTAGT. Unmatched junction bases numbered 3, after V lost 4 bases and J lost 7 bases.